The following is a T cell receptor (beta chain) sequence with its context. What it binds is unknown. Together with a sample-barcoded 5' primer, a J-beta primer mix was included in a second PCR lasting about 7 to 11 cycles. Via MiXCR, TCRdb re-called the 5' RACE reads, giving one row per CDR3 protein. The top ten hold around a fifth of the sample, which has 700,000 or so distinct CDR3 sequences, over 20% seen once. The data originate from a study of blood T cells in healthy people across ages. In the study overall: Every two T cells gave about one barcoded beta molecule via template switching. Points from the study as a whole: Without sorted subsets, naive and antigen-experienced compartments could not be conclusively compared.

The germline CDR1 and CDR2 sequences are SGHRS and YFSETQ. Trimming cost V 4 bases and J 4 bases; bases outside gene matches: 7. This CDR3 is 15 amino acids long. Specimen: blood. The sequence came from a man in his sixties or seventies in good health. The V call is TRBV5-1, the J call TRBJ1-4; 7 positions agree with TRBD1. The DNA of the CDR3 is TGCGCCAGCAGCAGCGAGGGGGCAGATAATGAAAAACTGTTTTTT. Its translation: CASSSEGADNEKLFF.